This TCR beta chain appears in the sequencing data of a study of blood T cell repertoires in COVID-19. Looking at the study overall: Acute and convalescent COVID-19 specimens originated in the United States, Italy and Spain.

The authors' processing: Reference gene primer amplification gave nucleated cell count estimates. Assay: immunoSEQ multiplex PCR; the TCRdb copy retains only in-frame clones and omits some. That table furnishes V, J and clone size, whereas the DNA furnished D and trimming. Here the sample spans approximately 75,000 clones, approximately 92% being singletons. This sequence was found in a human donor in a cohort sampled during active COVID-19. Sample: peripheral blood.

The CDR3 spells CASSKDRGAGELFF. The CDR3 nucleotides read TGCGCCAGCAGCAAGGACAGGGGCGCCGGGGAGCTGTTTTTT. The chain recombines TRBV5-1 with TRBJ2-2; 9 bases align to TRBD1. Germline trimming cut 4 bases from V and 6 bases from J; bases unmatched to any gene: 4. The CDR3 has 14 residues. Per germline, CDR1 SGHRS and CDR2 YFSETQ.